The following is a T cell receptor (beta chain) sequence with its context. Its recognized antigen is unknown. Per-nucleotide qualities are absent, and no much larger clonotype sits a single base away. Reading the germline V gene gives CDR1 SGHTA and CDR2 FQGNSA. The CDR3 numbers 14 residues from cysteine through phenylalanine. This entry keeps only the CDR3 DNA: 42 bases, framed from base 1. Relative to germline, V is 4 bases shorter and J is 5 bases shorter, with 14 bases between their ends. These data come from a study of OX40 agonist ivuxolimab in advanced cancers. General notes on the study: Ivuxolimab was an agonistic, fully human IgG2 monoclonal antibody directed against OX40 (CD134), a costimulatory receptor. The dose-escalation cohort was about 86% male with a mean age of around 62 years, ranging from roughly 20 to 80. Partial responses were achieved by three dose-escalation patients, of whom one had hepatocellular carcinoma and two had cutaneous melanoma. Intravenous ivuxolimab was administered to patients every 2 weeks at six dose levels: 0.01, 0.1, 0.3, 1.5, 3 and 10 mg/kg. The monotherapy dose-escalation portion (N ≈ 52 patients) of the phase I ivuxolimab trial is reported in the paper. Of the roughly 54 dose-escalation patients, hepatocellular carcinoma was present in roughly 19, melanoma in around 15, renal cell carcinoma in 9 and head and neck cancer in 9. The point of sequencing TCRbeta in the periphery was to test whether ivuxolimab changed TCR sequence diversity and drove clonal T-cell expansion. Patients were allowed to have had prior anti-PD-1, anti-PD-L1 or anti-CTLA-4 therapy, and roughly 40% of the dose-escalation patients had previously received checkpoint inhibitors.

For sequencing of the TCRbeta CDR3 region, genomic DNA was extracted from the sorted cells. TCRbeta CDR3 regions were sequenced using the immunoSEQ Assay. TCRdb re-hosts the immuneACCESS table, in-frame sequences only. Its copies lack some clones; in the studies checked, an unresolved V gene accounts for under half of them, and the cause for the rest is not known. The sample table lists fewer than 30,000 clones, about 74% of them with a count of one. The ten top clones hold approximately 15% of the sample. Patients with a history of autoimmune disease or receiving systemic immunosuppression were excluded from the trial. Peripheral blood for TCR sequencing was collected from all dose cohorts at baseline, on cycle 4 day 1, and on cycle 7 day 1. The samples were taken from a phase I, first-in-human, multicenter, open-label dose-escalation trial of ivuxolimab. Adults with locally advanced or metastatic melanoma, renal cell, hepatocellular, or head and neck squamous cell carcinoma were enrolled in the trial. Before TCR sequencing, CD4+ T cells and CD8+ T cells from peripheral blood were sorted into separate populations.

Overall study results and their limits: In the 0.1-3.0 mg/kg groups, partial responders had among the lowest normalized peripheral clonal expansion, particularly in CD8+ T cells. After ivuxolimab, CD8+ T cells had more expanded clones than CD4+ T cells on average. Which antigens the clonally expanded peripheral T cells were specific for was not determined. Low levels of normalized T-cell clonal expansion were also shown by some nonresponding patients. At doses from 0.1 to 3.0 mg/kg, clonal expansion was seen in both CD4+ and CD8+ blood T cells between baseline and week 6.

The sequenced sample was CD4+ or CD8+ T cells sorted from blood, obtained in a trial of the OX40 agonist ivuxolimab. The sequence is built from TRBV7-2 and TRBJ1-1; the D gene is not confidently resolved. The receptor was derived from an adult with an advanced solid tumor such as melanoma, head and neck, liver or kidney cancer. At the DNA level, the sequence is TGTGCCAGCAGCTCCGCGGGCCGCGCAACTGAAGCTTTCTTT. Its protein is CASSSAGRATEAFF.